This T cell receptor (beta chain) was recovered during a study of cytomegalovirus exposure and HLA in healthy donors. 60 Vbeta and 13 Jbeta primers were used in PCR. Sequencing was performed with immunoSEQ multiplex PCR; in TCRdb, only in-frame clones are kept and a portion is missing. The repertoire includes over 150,000 clones, roughly 80% of them detected once, and 2% to 2.5% sits in the top ten. CDR1 is SGHRS and CDR2 is YFSETQ in the germline V gene. The CDR3 sequence is 15 residues long. J was trimmed by 3 bases and V by 4 bases; bases with no gene match: 8. Study-wide results and limits: Reportedly, a later analysis found an Asian-associated ancestry cluster had fewer N-insertions than the approximately 700-donor mean.

Points on this clone: Its antigen remains unknown.

This sequence was found in a male donor in good health and CMV-seronegative. The source material was PBMCs. The chain employs TRBV5-1 and TRBJ1-1; TRBD1 matches 8 bases. CDR3 DNA: TGCGCCAGCAGCCGAGACAGGGGCGCAGACACTGAAGCTTTCTTT. This translates into CASSRDRGADTEAFF.